This T cell receptor (beta chain) was found in a study of cytomegalovirus exposure and HLA in healthy donors. J was trimmed by 0 bases and V by 6 bases; bases with no gene match: 4. The germline gives CDR1 SNHLY, CDR2 FYNNEI. CDR3 length equals 14 residues. The PCR was carried out with 60 Vbeta primers and 13 Jbeta primers. Using immunoSEQ multiplex PCR, the repertoire was profiled, and TCRdb retains in-frame clones only, with some absent. The table lists fewer than 100,000 clones, about 78% of them singletons. Sequenced: PBMCs. The chain combines TRBV2 with TRBJ2-7, with 8 bases aligning to TRBD2. The TCR comes from a man aged 40-55 years in good health and CMV-seronegative. CDR3 sequence reads: CASRATSGSYEQYF. The CDR3 DNA follows: TGTGCCAGCAGAGCTACTAGCGGCTCCTACGAGCAGTACTTC.